Listed below are T cell receptor beta chains from one sample, sequenced in a study of T cells in Graves' hyperthyroidism and ophthalmopathy. From the multiplex PCR reads, TCRdb called clonotypes with MiXCR, one entry per CDR3 protein. Here the sample spans approximately 520,000 distinct CDR3 sequences, approximately 24% being singletons. Input material: blood. All receptors derive from a woman under 40 with Graves' ophthalmopathy. Both conserved end residues are part of each CDR3.

j_call	cdr3_length	v_call	cdr3_aa
TRBJ1-2	15	TRBV5-1	CASSVGTGAKHGYTF
TRBJ2-2	15	TRBV6-1	CASSEVDTLTGELFF
TRBJ1-2	14	TRBV2	CARINRVANYGYTF
TRBJ2-2	15	TRBV5-1	CASSLMSDNTGELFF
TRBJ1-2	15	TRBV20-1	CSARDTAGTIGGYTF
TRBJ1-2	16	TRBV28	CASSVGTGVGSYGYTF
TRBJ2-5	13	TRBV20-1	CSPKGPSSETQYF
TRBJ2-7	14	TRBV27	CASRQDRGLYEQYF
TRBJ1-2	15	TRBV3-1	CASSQGLVEYYGYTF
TRBJ2-7	16	TRBV4-1	CASSPRRTENSYEQYF
TRBJ2-4	18	TRBV19	CASSSVPGLAGGENIQYF
TRBJ2-7	16	TRBV6-5	CASSYSAGQGPYEQYF
TRBJ2-5	16	TRBV6-5	CASSYSQRGFQETQYF
TRBJ2-7	12	TRBV7-2	CVSSLIGWEQYF
TRBJ1-2	13	TRBV12-3/TRBV12-4	CASSVWDHHGYTF
TRBJ1-5	15	TRBV30	CAWSEGTAKGQPQHF
TRBJ1-6	13	TRBV12-3/TRBV12-4	CASSLQSGELLHF
TRBJ1-1	15	TRBV28	CASSPPGRWSTEAFF
TRBJ1-1	11	TRBV29-1	CSGKSDRAAFF
TRBJ2-5	17	TRBV12-3/TRBV12-4	CASSSPLGLAGLETQYF
TRBJ1-2	14	TRBV6-1	CASLTGAGGYGYTF
TRBJ1-1	15	TRBV12-3/TRBV12-4	CASSSAGHSNTEAFF
TRBJ2-5	11	TRBV6-1	CASTPGETQYF
TRBJ1-6	13	TRBV12-5	CAIGRKINSPLHF
TRBJ1-1	13	TRBV3-1	CASSFIEGARAFF
TRBJ2-2	15	TRBV10-3	CAISEGQGAAGELFF
TRBJ1-1	14	TRBV20-1	CSARDATANTEAFF
TRBJ1-5	14	TRBV30	CAWTMVNSNQPQHF
TRBJ2-5	16	TRBV5-1	CASSNYRRMGEETQYF
TRBJ1-5	14	TRBV28	CASRSDRERQPQHF
TRBJ2-7	11	TRBV6-2/TRBV6-3	CASSPLREQYF
TRBJ1-5	20	TRBV7-2	CASSYVSWDRFSTALQPQHF
TRBJ2-5	13	TRBV24-1	CATSDRYQETQYF
TRBJ1-1	15	TRBV12-3/TRBV12-4	CASSPPTPMNTEAFF
TRBJ1-2	15	TRBV6-1	CASSPPGVGNYGYTF
TRBJ1-5	13	TRBV18	CASSPQENQPQHF
TRBJ1-6	17	TRBV28	CASRTMDRGGWASPLHF
TRBJ2-7	15	TRBV2	CASTLTGTGSSEQYF
TRBJ2-5	16	TRBV11-2	CASSLGSWATQETQYF
TRBJ2-7	14	TRBV30	CAWSEGLADYEQYF
TRBJ1-5	15	TRBV6-5	CASSYSRGSLSPQHF
TRBJ2-5	14	TRBV5-1	CASSLGQTKETQYF
TRBJ1-5	17	TRBV28	CASSLPGTAYSNQPQHF
TRBJ1-1	16	TRBV19	CASTYQPDTWNTEAFF
TRBJ1-6	14	TRBV7-2	CASSRQGDNSPLHF
TRBJ2-7	18	TRBV20-1	CSARDRKTSPITSYEQYF
TRBJ2-5	14	TRBV12-3/TRBV12-4	CASKLAGVQETQYF
TRBJ1-2	13	TRBV19	CASTSGSLYGYTF
TRBJ1-2	16	TRBV4-1	CASSHPGRLAGYGYTF
TRBJ1-3	18	TRBV4-3	CASSQDVLGLIDGNTIYF
TRBJ2-7	13	TRBV2	CASTREREDEQYF
TRBJ1-1	13	TRBV18	CASSPGWSTEAFF
TRBJ2-5	17	TRBV12-3/TRBV12-4	CASSLGGSSFVQETQYF
TRBJ1-6	13	TRBV6-1	CASRGTGVSPLHF
TRBJ1-2	14	TRBV27	CASSLAGPSYGYTF
TRBJ1-2	19	TRBV11-2	CASSDNPGTGRPNNYGYTF
TRBJ2-2	16	TRBV6-5	CASSYSRDFNTGELFF
TRBJ1-1	13	TRBV2	CASRKDRGAEAFF
TRBJ2-7	11	TRBV29-1	CSVVSHRGQYF